This T cell receptor (beta chain) was retrieved from a study of shared T cell receptors in the human thymus. Assay: immunoSEQ multiplex PCR; the TCRdb copy retains only in-frame clones and omits some. This sample yields hundreds of thousands of clones, of which 80% to 90% are seen a single time; 0.009% to 0.0095% belongs to the top ten. CDR3 length: 12 amino acids. CDR1 is SQVTM, CDR2 ANQGSEA, per germline. With V trimmed by 7 bases and J by 11 bases, 11 bases remained unmatched. The sample was also linked to a second study, of human thymus T cells. That report adds: Resections from corrective heart surgery supplied the thymus tissue.

The receptor was derived from a boy in the first two years of life with a congenital heart defect. Sequenced material: thymocytes. The gene calls are TRBV29-1 and TRBJ1-1; 9 bases align to TRBD1. CDR3 coding DNA: TGCAGCGCCCAGGACAGGGGAAGTGGGGCTTTCTTT. Translated, it gives CSAQDRGSGAFF.